The T cell receptor (beta chain) described here comes from a study of CD8 T cells in Susac syndrome. Relapsing-remitting disease, either stable or active, was present in the treatment-naive patients who were the multiple sclerosis controls. A quantity of about 0.5 to 1 ug RNA underwent reverse transcription using random hexamers. The TCR beta CDR3 was amplified by immunoSEQ multiplex PCR across 54 Vbeta, 13 Jbeta. TCRdb reanalysed the immunoSEQ multiplex PCR reads using MiXCR and keeps one entry per CDR3 protein. The sample consists of about 290,000 distinct CDR3 sequences, 89% of them appearing once. This CDR3 is 18 amino acids long. Germline V gene sequence: CDR1 SGDLS, CDR2 YYNGEE. V gave up 3 bases and J gave up 5 bases, with 26 bases separating them.

Sequenced input: CD8+ T cells from PBMCs. This clonotype was sampled from a human donor with multiple sclerosis. The rearrangement joins TRBV9 to TRBJ1-2, with D possibly matching TRBD1 (5 bases). CDR3 in DNA: TGTGCCAGCAGCGGGGGGTTTGTGGGCCTACACTCACGTTATGGCTACACCTTC. Its translation is CASSGGFVGLHSRYGYTF.